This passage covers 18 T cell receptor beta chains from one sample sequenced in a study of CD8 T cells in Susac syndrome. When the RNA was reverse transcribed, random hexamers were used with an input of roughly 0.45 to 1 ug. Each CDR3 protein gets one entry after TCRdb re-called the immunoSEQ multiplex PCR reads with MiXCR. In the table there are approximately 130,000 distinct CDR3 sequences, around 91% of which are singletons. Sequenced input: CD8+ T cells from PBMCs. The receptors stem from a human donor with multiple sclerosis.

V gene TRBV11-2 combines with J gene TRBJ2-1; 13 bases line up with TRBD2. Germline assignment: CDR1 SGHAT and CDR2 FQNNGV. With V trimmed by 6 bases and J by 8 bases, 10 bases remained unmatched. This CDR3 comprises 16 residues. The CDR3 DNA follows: TGTGCCAGCAGACTAACTAGCGGGAGGGCTTTGGATGAGCAGTTCTTC. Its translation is CASRLTSGRALDEQFF.

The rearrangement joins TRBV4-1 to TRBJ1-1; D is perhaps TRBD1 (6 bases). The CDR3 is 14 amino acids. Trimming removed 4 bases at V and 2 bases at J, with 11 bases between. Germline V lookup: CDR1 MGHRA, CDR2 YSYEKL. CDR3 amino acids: CASSLWGPNTEAFF. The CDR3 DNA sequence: TGCGCCAGCAGCCTCTGGGGGCCCAACACTGAAGCTTTCTTT.

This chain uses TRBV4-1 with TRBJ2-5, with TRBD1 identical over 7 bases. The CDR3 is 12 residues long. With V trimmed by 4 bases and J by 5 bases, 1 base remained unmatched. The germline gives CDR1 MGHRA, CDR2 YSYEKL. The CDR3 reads CASSLRGETQYF. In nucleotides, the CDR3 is TGCGCCAGCAGCCTCAGGGGGGAGACCCAGTACTTC.

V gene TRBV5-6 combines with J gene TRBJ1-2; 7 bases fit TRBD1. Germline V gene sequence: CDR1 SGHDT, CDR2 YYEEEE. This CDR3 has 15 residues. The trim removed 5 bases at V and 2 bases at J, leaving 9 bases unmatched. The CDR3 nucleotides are TGTGCCAGCAGTTTTGGGGCGGGACAGAACTATGGCTACACCTTC. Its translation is CASSFGAGQNYGYTF.

DNA of the CDR3: TGCAGTGCTAGAAGGGACCCGAGCTCCTACAATGAGCAGTTCTTC. Its translation is CSARRDPSSYNEQFF. The V and J genes are TRBV20-1 and TRBJ2-1; D might be TRBD1 or TRBD2, each matching 5 bases. Germline CDR1 DFQATT, CDR2 SNEGSKA (reference sequence). The CDR3 is made up of 15 amino acids. The ends were cut back, 2 bases at V and 0 bases at J, with 11 bases in the middle.

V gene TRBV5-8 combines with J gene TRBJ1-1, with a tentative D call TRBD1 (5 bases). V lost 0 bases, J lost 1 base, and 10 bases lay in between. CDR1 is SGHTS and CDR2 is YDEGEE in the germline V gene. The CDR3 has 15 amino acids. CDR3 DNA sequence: TGTGCCAGCAGCTTGGGTTTGACAGAGAACACTGAAGCTTTCTTT. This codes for CASSLGLTENTEAFF.

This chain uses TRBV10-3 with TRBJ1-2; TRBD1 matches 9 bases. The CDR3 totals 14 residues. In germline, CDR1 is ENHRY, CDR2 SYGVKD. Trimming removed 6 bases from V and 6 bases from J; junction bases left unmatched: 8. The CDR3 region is CAIRLTGGGDGYTF. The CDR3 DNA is TGTGCCATCAGGCTTACAGGGGGCGGAGATGGCTACACCTTC.

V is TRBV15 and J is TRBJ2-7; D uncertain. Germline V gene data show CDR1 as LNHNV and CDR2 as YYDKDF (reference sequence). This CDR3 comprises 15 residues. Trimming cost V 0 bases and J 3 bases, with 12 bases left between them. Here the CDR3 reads CATSRDRAGVYEQYF. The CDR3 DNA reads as TGTGCCACCAGCAGAGATCGGGCAGGTGTCTACGAGCAGTACTTC.

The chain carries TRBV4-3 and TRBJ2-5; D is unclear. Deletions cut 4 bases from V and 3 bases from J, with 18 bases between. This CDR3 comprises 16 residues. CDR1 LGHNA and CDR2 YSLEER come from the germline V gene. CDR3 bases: TGCGCCAGCAGCCTCTCGTGGGCCAGGCCCGAAGAGACCCAGTACTTC. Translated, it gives CASSLSWARPEETQYF.

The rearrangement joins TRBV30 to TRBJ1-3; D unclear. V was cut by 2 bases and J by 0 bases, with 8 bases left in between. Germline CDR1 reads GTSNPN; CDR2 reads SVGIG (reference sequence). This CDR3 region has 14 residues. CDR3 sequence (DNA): TGTGCCTGGAGTTCGGCTGACTCTGGAAACACCATATATTTT. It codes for CAWSSADSGNTIYF.

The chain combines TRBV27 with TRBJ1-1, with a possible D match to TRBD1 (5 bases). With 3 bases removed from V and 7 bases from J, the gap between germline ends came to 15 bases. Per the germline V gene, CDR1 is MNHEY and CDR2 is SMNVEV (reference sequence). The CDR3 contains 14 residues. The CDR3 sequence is CASSFPSGNIEAFF. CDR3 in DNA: TGTGCCAGCAGTTTTCCTTCAGGGAATATTGAAGCTTTCTTT.

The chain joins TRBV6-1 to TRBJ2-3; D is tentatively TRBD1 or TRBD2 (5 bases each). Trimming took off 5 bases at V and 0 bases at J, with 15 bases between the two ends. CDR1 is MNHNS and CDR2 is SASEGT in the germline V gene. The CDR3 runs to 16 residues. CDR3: CASSPGTASSTDTQYF. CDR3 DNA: TGTGCCAGCAGTCCCGGGACGGCCTCTAGCACAGATACGCAGTATTTT.

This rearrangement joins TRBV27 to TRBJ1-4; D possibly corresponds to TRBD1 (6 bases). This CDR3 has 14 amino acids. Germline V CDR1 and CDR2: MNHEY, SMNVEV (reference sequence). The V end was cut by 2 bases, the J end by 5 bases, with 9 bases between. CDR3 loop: CASSLVQGNEKLFF. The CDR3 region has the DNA TGTGCCAGCAGTTTAGTACAGGGAAATGAAAAACTGTTTTTT.

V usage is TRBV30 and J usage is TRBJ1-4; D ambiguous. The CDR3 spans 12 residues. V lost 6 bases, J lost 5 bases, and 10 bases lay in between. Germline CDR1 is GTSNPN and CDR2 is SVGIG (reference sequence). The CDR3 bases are TGTGCCTGTTCCTTGTACAATGAAAAACTGTTTTTT. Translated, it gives CACSLYNEKLFF.

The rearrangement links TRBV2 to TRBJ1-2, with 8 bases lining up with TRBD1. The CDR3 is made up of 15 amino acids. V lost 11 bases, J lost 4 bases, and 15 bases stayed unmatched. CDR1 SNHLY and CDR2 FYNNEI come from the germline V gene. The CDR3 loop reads CALLPRGQAFYGYTF. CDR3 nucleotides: TGTGCCCTCCTACCCCGGGGACAGGCCTTCTATGGCTACACCTTC.

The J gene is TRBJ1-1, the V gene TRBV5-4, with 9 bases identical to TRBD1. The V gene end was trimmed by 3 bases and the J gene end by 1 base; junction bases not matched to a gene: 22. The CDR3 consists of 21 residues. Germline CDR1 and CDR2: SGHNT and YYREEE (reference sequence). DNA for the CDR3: TGTGCCAGCAGCTGGGGGGCAGCGGGACAGGGAAACGACTATAGGAACACTGAAGCTTTCTTT. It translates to CASSWGAAGQGNDYRNTEAFF.

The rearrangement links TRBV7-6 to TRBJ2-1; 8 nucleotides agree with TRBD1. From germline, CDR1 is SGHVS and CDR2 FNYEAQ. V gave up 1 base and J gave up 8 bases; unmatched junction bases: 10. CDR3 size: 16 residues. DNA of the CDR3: TGTGCCAGCAGCTTAGGGGCAGGGGGCCGGTTTGATGAGCAGTTCTTC. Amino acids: CASSLGAGGRFDEQFF.

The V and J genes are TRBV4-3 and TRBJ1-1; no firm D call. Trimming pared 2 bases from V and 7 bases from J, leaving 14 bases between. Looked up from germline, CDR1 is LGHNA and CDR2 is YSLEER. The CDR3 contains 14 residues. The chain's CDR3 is CASSQSALQYEAFF. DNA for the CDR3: TGCGCCAGCAGCCAATCAGCTTTACAGTATGAAGCTTTCTTT.